The rows below give T cell receptor beta chains drawn from one sample of a study of blood T cell repertoires in COVID-19. This table comes from immunoSEQ multiplex PCR, and its TCRdb copy is limited to in-frame clones, with some not included. The profile shows 55,000 to 70,000 clones, 88% of them singletons. Sequencing used peripheral blood. The origin of the receptors is a woman aged 55-70 years with COVID-19, enrolled during active disease. CDR3s include the opening cysteine and the closing phenylalanine or tryptophan. A D gene is named only where the DNA matches it firmly. Clone size is shown for a subset of rows, as once, few, many or a class of expanded clone.

CDR3 DNA: TGTGCCAGCACCCGGGTTGGACAGGGGAAGGAAAAACTGTTTTTT
CDR3 protein: CASTRVGQGKEKLFF
D gene: TRBD1
clone size: NA
CDR3 length: 15
V gene: TRBV4-2
J gene: TRBJ1-4

CDR3 DNA: TGTGCCTGGAGTGTACTTAGTAACTATGGCTACACCTTC
CDR3 protein: CAWSVLSNYGYTF
D gene: NA
clone size: NA
CDR3 length: 13
V gene: TRBV30
J gene: TRBJ1-2

CDR3 DNA: TGTGCCAGCAGCCAAGAGGGGAGCTATGGCTACACCTTC
CDR3 protein: CASSQEGSYGYTF
D gene: NA
clone size: NA
CDR3 length: 13
V gene: TRBV3-1/TRBV3-2
J gene: TRBJ1-2

CDR3 DNA: TGTGCCAGCAGTTTCGGGAGGTACAATGAGCAGTTCTTC
CDR3 protein: CASSFGRYNEQFF
D gene: TRBD2
clone size: NA
CDR3 length: 13
V gene: TRBV12-3/TRBV12-4
J gene: TRBJ2-1

CDR3 DNA: TGTGCCAGCACCTACAAAGGACAGGGGTACCAAGAGACCCAGTACTTC
CDR3 protein: CASTYKGQGYQETQYF
D gene: TRBD1
clone size: NA
CDR3 length: 16
V gene: TRBV6-7
J gene: TRBJ2-5

CDR3 DNA: TGTGCCAGCAGCCAAGATCCAAGGGAGAACTATGGCTACACCTTC
CDR3 protein: CASSQDPRENYGYTF
D gene: NA
clone size: NA
CDR3 length: 15
V gene: TRBV4-2
J gene: TRBJ1-2

CDR3 DNA: TGTGCCAGCAGCCGAAGGGAGGAGAATTCACCCCTCCACTTT
CDR3 protein: CASSRREENSPLHF
D gene: NA
clone size: NA
CDR3 length: 14
V gene: TRBV3-1/TRBV3-2
J gene: TRBJ1-6

CDR3 DNA: TGTGCCAGCAACCACGGACAGTCTGGAGAGACCCAGTACTTC
CDR3 protein: CASNHGQSGETQYF
D gene: NA
clone size: NA
CDR3 length: 14
V gene: TRBV7-2
J gene: TRBJ2-5

CDR3 DNA: TGCGCCAGCAGCCAAGGCTTTGGGAGGGTACCCCTTTTT
CDR3 protein: CASSQGFGRVPLF
D gene: TRBD2
clone size: NA
CDR3 length: 13
V gene: TRBV4-3
J gene: TRBJ2-3

CDR3 DNA: TGTGCCAGCAGTCTCGGGACTAGCGGAGAGCTCACAGATACGCAGTATTTT
CDR3 protein: CASSLGTSGELTDTQYF
D gene: TRBD2
clone size: NA
CDR3 length: 17
V gene: TRBV3-1/TRBV3-2
J gene: TRBJ2-3

CDR3 DNA: TGTGCCAGTGAAGTCTCGGGACAGGGAGTTGACTATGGCTACACCTTC
CDR3 protein: CASEVSGQGVDYGYTF
D gene: TRBD1
clone size: NA
CDR3 length: 16
V gene: TRBV28
J gene: TRBJ1-2

CDR3 DNA: TGTGCCAGCAGTGAATCGAGTAGCTGGGACTTCGGCGAGCAGTACTTC
CDR3 protein: CASSESSSWDFGEQYF
D gene: NA
clone size: NA
CDR3 length: 16
V gene: TRBV2
J gene: TRBJ2-7

CDR3 DNA: TGTGCCAGCAGCTGGGGGGCCTACGAGCAGTACTTC
CDR3 protein: CASSWGAYEQYF
D gene: NA
clone size: NA
CDR3 length: 12
V gene: TRBV5-4
J gene: TRBJ2-7

CDR3 DNA: TGTGCCAGCAGCTCTACCCCCACCGTAGATGAAGCTTTCTTT
CDR3 protein: CASSSTPTVDEAFF
D gene: NA
clone size: NA
CDR3 length: 14
V gene: TRBV5-4
J gene: TRBJ1-1

CDR3 DNA: TGTGCCAGCAGTAGGGCAGGGCAAAGGACAGATACGCAGTATTTT
CDR3 protein: CASSRAGQRTDTQYF
D gene: NA
clone size: NA
CDR3 length: 15
V gene: TRBV27
J gene: TRBJ2-3

CDR3 DNA: TGTGCCGGGGGCGGGGGACTGCGGAATGAGCAGTTCTTC
CDR3 protein: CAGGGGLRNEQFF
D gene: NA
clone size: NA
CDR3 length: 13
V gene: TRBV2
J gene: TRBJ2-1

CDR3 DNA: TGTGCCAGCAGCTTAGCAGCGGGGGGGCCACATGAGCAGTTCTTC
CDR3 protein: CASSLAAGGPHEQFF
D gene: TRBD2
clone size: NA
CDR3 length: 15
V gene: TRBV7-2
J gene: TRBJ2-1

CDR3 DNA: TGTGCCAGCAGGCCGGTTAGCGGGAGGGCCCCAGATACGCAGTATTTT
CDR3 protein: CASRPVSGRAPDTQYF
D gene: TRBD2
clone size: NA
CDR3 length: 16
V gene: TRBV2
J gene: TRBJ2-3

CDR3 DNA: TGTGCCAGCAGCTTAGGGGGACAGGGGCAGGAGACCCAGTACTTC
CDR3 protein: CASSLGGQGQETQYF
D gene: TRBD1
clone size: NA
CDR3 length: 15
V gene: TRBV11-3
J gene: TRBJ2-5

CDR3 DNA: TGTGCCAGCAGTGCCACGGACAGCGATGAGCAGTTCTTC
CDR3 protein: CASSATDSDEQFF
D gene: NA
clone size: NA
CDR3 length: 13
V gene: TRBV2
J gene: TRBJ2-1

CDR3 DNA: TGTGCCAGCAATCCCGGGGGGCGGTTCAATGAGCAGTTCTTC
CDR3 protein: CASNPGGRFNEQFF
D gene: NA
clone size: NA
CDR3 length: 14
V gene: TRBV6-5
J gene: TRBJ2-1

CDR3 DNA: TGTGCCAGCAGTCCTGAGGGAACGGGCTACACCTTC
CDR3 protein: CASSPEGTGYTF
D gene: NA
clone size: NA
CDR3 length: 12
V gene: TRBV6-5
J gene: TRBJ1-2

CDR3 DNA: TGCGCCAGCAGTGAGTCTAGCGGGGCCCGGGAGCAGTACTTC
CDR3 protein: CASSESSGAREQYF
D gene: TRBD2
clone size: NA
CDR3 length: 14
V gene: TRBV10-2
J gene: TRBJ2-7

CDR3 DNA: TGTGCCAGCAGTTACTCCCACTTCTCTGGAAACACCATATATTTT
CDR3 protein: CASSYSHFSGNTIYF
D gene: NA
clone size: NA
CDR3 length: 15
V gene: TRBV6-5
J gene: TRBJ1-3

CDR3 DNA: TGTAGGAGGAATGAGCAGTTCTTC
CDR3 protein: CRRNEQFF
D gene: NA
clone size: NA
CDR3 length: 8
V gene: TRBV29-1
J gene: TRBJ2-1

CDR3 DNA: TGTGCCAGCATACTAGCGGGGGTGGTCGATGAGCAGTTCTTC
CDR3 protein: CASILAGVVDEQFF
D gene: TRBD2
clone size: NA
CDR3 length: 14
V gene: TRBV2
J gene: TRBJ2-1

CDR3 DNA: TGTGCCAGCAGGCGCCGACGGGTAGGCACTGAAGCTTTCTTT
CDR3 protein: CASRRRRVGTEAFF
D gene: NA
clone size: NA
CDR3 length: 14
V gene: TRBV13
J gene: TRBJ1-1

CDR3 DNA: TGTGCCAGCAGCCGGGAAAGAGCCAATTCACCCCTCCACTTT
CDR3 protein: CASSRERANSPLHF
D gene: NA
clone size: once
CDR3 length: 14
V gene: TRBV5-6
J gene: TRBJ1-6

CDR3 DNA: TGTGCCAGTAGTGTTGCTACAGTTCAGCCCCAGCATTTT
CDR3 protein: CASSVATVQPQHF
D gene: NA
clone size: NA
CDR3 length: 13
V gene: TRBV19
J gene: TRBJ1-5

CDR3 DNA: TGTGCCAGCAGGGAGCGGGGACCTAGCACAGATACGCAGTATTTT
CDR3 protein: CASRERGPSTDTQYF
D gene: TRBD2
clone size: NA
CDR3 length: 15
V gene: TRBV2
J gene: TRBJ2-3

CDR3 DNA: TGTGCCAGCAGCCCCCTACCGAACACTGAAGCTTTCTTT
CDR3 protein: CASSPLPNTEAFF
D gene: NA
clone size: NA
CDR3 length: 13
V gene: TRBV14
J gene: TRBJ1-1

CDR3 DNA: TGTGCCAGCAGTGGGGTAAACCCGAGGGATCAGGTGCAGTTCTTC
CDR3 protein: CASSGVNPRDQVQFF
D gene: NA
clone size: NA
CDR3 length: 15
V gene: TRBV2
J gene: TRBJ2-1

CDR3 DNA: TGTGCCAGCAGCTTAGGCCAGAACACAGATACGCAGTATTTT
CDR3 protein: CASSLGQNTDTQYF
D gene: NA
clone size: NA
CDR3 length: 14
V gene: TRBV7-9
J gene: TRBJ2-3

CDR3 DNA: TGTGCCATCAGTGAGAAAGACTTCTCCTACAATGAGCAGTTCTTC
CDR3 protein: CAISEKDFSYNEQFF
D gene: NA
clone size: NA
CDR3 length: 15
V gene: TRBV10-3
J gene: TRBJ2-1

CDR3 DNA: TGCAGCGTTGAACCCCTGGACACGGGGGGGGAGACCCAGTACTTC
CDR3 protein: CSVEPLDTGGETQYF
D gene: TRBD2
clone size: NA
CDR3 length: 15
V gene: TRBV29-1
J gene: TRBJ2-5

CDR3 DNA: TGTGCCAGTAGTCCAAGGGACACCAGCTCCTATAATTCACCCCTCCACTTT
CDR3 protein: CASSPRDTSSYNSPLHF
D gene: NA
clone size: once
CDR3 length: 17
V gene: TRBV19
J gene: TRBJ1-6

CDR3 DNA: TGCGCCAGCAGCCAAGCCAGCGGGGCGTACACCGGGGAGCTGTTTTTT
CDR3 protein: CASSQASGAYTGELFF
D gene: TRBD2
clone size: NA
CDR3 length: 16
V gene: TRBV4-1
J gene: TRBJ2-2

CDR3 DNA: TGTGCCAGCAGTTCGACAGGTATCAAAAACATTCAGTACTTC
CDR3 protein: CASSSTGIKNIQYF
D gene: NA
clone size: NA
CDR3 length: 14
V gene: TRBV7-9
J gene: TRBJ2-4

CDR3 DNA: TGTGCCAGCAGTTTTGGACAGGGAACCTACACCTTC
CDR3 protein: CASSFGQGTYTF
D gene: TRBD1
clone size: NA
CDR3 length: 12
V gene: TRBV28
J gene: TRBJ1-2

CDR3 DNA: TGTGCCAGCAGTTTTCAGTCCTCCTACGAGCAGTACTTC
CDR3 protein: CASSFQSSYEQYF
D gene: NA
clone size: NA
CDR3 length: 13
V gene: TRBV12-3/TRBV12-4
J gene: TRBJ2-7

CDR3 DNA: TGTGCCAGCAGCCGCGAGCTGGGACAGGGGATTTATGAGCAGTTCTTC
CDR3 protein: CASSRELGQGIYEQFF
D gene: TRBD1
clone size: NA
CDR3 length: 16
V gene: TRBV7-2
J gene: TRBJ2-1

CDR3 DNA: TGCGCCAGCAGCTCGACAGGCCTGAACACTGAAGCTTTCTTT
CDR3 protein: CASSSTGLNTEAFF
D gene: NA
clone size: NA
CDR3 length: 14
V gene: TRBV5-1
J gene: TRBJ1-1

CDR3 DNA: TGTGCCAGCAGCGTAACAGGGGGATCAGATGGGAATGAGCAGTTCTTC
CDR3 protein: CASSVTGGSDGNEQFF
D gene: TRBD1
clone size: once
CDR3 length: 16
V gene: TRBV9
J gene: TRBJ2-1

CDR3 DNA: TGCAGCGTACGAGCCCAGGGGACAGATACGCAGTATTTT
CDR3 protein: CSVRAQGTDTQYF
D gene: NA
clone size: NA
CDR3 length: 13
V gene: TRBV29-1
J gene: TRBJ2-3

CDR3 DNA: TGTGCCAGCAGCTTAGCCGCAGGCCCCGGATCCTACGAGCAGTACTTC
CDR3 protein: CASSLAAGPGSYEQYF
D gene: NA
clone size: once
CDR3 length: 16
V gene: TRBV7-2
J gene: TRBJ2-7

CDR3 DNA: TGTGCCAGCAGCCCAACAGGGGATGAAAAACTGTTTTTT
CDR3 protein: CASSPTGDEKLFF
D gene: TRBD1
clone size: NA
CDR3 length: 13
V gene: TRBV3-1/TRBV3-2
J gene: TRBJ1-4

CDR3 DNA: TGTGCCACCGCACGACTCACTGAAGCTTTCTTT
CDR3 protein: CATARLTEAFF
D gene: NA
clone size: NA
CDR3 length: 11
V gene: TRBV28
J gene: TRBJ1-1

CDR3 DNA: TGTGCCAGCACCACGAGGAGGAGCCCACTCCACTTT
CDR3 protein: CASTTRRSPLHF
D gene: NA
clone size: NA
CDR3 length: 12
V gene: TRBV28
J gene: TRBJ1-6

CDR3 DNA: TGTGCCAGCAGTTACGGGACAGGGGGCTACGAGCAGTACTTC
CDR3 protein: CASSYGTGGYEQYF
D gene: TRBD1
clone size: NA
CDR3 length: 14
V gene: TRBV6-5
J gene: TRBJ2-7

CDR3 DNA: TGTGCCAGCAGCTTAGCCGCGTTTCGGGGACAGGGGGCGCAGAAAGAGACCCAGTACTTC
CDR3 protein: CASSLAAFRGQGAQKETQYF
D gene: TRBD1
clone size: NA
CDR3 length: 20
V gene: TRBV7-2
J gene: TRBJ2-5

CDR3 DNA: TGTGCCATCAGCAGGGACAGGAGGGAGCAGTACTTC
CDR3 protein: CAISRDRREQYF
D gene: TRBD1
clone size: NA
CDR3 length: 12
V gene: TRBV10-3
J gene: TRBJ2-7

CDR3 DNA: TGTGCCAGCAGTTACGATAGCAGGGCCACTGAAGCTTTCTTT
CDR3 protein: CASSYDSRATEAFF
D gene: NA
clone size: NA
CDR3 length: 14
V gene: TRBV6-5
J gene: TRBJ1-1

CDR3 DNA: TGTGCCACCTCCTCGGGACTCTACAATGAGCAGTTCTTC
CDR3 protein: CATSSGLYNEQFF
D gene: NA
clone size: NA
CDR3 length: 13
V gene: TRBV7-9
J gene: TRBJ2-1

CDR3 DNA: TGTGCCAGCAGCCAAGGGGGCTTTGAGCAGTTCTTC
CDR3 protein: CASSQGGFEQFF
D gene: TRBD1
clone size: NA
CDR3 length: 12
V gene: TRBV7-2
J gene: TRBJ2-1

CDR3 DNA: TGTGCCAGCAGCGGGGGGGGCCTGGCGGAGACCCAGTACTTC
CDR3 protein: CASSGGGLAETQYF
D gene: NA
clone size: NA
CDR3 length: 14
V gene: TRBV9
J gene: TRBJ2-5

CDR3 DNA: TGTGCCAGCAGCCCAAGAGGCGGGGGGGCGGGATACAATGAGCAGTTCTTC
CDR3 protein: CASSPRGGGAGYNEQFF
D gene: TRBD2
clone size: NA
CDR3 length: 17
V gene: TRBV11-2
J gene: TRBJ2-1

CDR3 DNA: TGTGCCAGCAGGAAGACTACCGCCTACGAGCAGTACTTC
CDR3 protein: CASRKTTAYEQYF
D gene: NA
clone size: NA
CDR3 length: 13
V gene: TRBV2
J gene: TRBJ2-7

CDR3 DNA: TGTGCCAGCGGAGCGAGGAATGAGCAGTTCTTC
CDR3 protein: CASGARNEQFF
D gene: NA
clone size: NA
CDR3 length: 11
V gene: TRBV9
J gene: TRBJ2-1

CDR3 DNA: TGTGCCAGCAGCCAAGACAGGGAACGGTTCGCTTTCTTT
CDR3 protein: CASSQDRERFAFF
D gene: NA
clone size: NA
CDR3 length: 13
V gene: TRBV4-2
J gene: TRBJ1-1

CDR3 DNA: TGTGCCATCAGTGCTGGACAGGGGGGAGCTAACTATGGCTACACCTTC
CDR3 protein: CAISAGQGGANYGYTF
D gene: TRBD1
clone size: NA
CDR3 length: 16
V gene: TRBV10-3
J gene: TRBJ1-2